This TCR beta chain is from a study of shared clonotypes between healthy human individuals. Study details: Three plates were used per donor for CD4 naive, three for CD4 memory, two for CD8 naive and one for CD8 memory. Study-wide results and caveats: Represented diversity (both genetic and exposure-history) was limited by the small number of donors. A few donors had approximately 4.6% of their naive CD4 clonotypes in common.

Cells designated naive CD8 were CD45RO-negative and were positively selected for CCR7, with terminally differentiated effector memory CD45RA+ cells excluded. Generated by immunoSEQ multiplex PCR, the TCRdb table keeps only in-frame clones and is missing some. Counted here are about 2.1 million clones, around 95% occurring once; the ten biggest clones make up 1.5% to 2%. In regard to this clone: Its antigen is currently unknown.

Germline assignment: CDR1 PRHDT and CDR2 FYEKMQ (reference sequence). V was shortened by 4 bases and J by 4 bases, with 10 bases between the two germline ends. The CDR3 runs to 13 residues. This TCR was sampled from a man aged 18 to 35 in good health. Some clones in this sample may be carry-over from other donors' samples. Sequenced sample: naive CD8+ T cells from PBMCs. The J gene is TRBJ1-2, the V gene TRBV13, with D possibly TRBD1 on 5 matching bases. CDR3: CASSSRVRYGYTF. The CDR3 DNA is TGTGCCAGCAGCTCCAGGGTTCGCTATGGCTACACCTTC.